Here is one TCR beta chain with its context. Antigen unknown. The same CDR3 arises from other DNA sequences in this sample as well. Donation came from healthy HIV-negative adults that had no recent acute infections or vaccinations. TCRdb keeps only in-frame clones here, not all; method: immunoSEQ multiplex PCR. The sample includes hundreds of thousands of clones, around 78% of them seen just once. The sample belongs to a study of shared clonotypes between healthy human individuals. This CDR3 has 15 amino acids. Germline lookup yields CDR1 SGHAT and CDR2 FQNNGV. V was clipped by 2 bases and J by 0 bases, with 9 bases between them. Whole-study results and caveats: Four donors had about 5.1% of their naive CD4 clonotypes in common. An expected dependence of interdonor clonotype sharing on sequencing depth was noted.

This sequence was found in a woman in her 30s in good health. Source material: memory CD4+ T cells sorted from blood. As for subset: CD45RA-negative fraction. The V call is TRBV11-2, the J call TRBJ2-3; D remains unclear. The CDR3 spells CASSLLGTSTDTQYF. For the CDR3, the DNA is TGTGCCAGCAGCTTATTAGGTACTAGCACAGATACGCAGTATTTT.